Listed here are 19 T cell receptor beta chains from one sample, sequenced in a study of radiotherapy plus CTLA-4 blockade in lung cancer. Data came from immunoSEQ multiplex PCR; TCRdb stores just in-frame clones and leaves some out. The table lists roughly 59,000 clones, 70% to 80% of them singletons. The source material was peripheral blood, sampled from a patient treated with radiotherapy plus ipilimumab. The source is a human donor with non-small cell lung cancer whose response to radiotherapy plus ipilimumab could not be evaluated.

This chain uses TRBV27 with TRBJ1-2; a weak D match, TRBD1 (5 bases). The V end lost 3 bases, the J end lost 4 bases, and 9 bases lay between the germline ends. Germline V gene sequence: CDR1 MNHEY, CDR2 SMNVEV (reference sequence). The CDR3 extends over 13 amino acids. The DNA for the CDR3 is TGTGCCAGCAGTTTGGGGGAGGGCTATGGCTACACCTTC. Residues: CASSLGEGYGYTF.

CDR3 nucleotides: TGTGCCAGTACCAGGCCCAACACAGATACGCAGTATTTT. Translating gives CASTRPNTDTQYF. V usage is TRBV19 and J usage is TRBJ2-3, with no clear D. The CDR3 has 13 amino acids. From germline, CDR1 is LNHDA and CDR2 SQIVND (reference sequence). V gave up 7 bases and J gave up 2 bases, with 10 bases separating them.

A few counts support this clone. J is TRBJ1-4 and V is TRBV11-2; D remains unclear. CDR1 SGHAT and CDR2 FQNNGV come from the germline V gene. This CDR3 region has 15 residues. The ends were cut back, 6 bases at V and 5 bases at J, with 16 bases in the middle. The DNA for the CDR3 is TGTGCCAGCAGTTCCTACCGAGGGTACAATGAAAAACTGTTTTTT. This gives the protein CASSSYRGYNEKLFF.

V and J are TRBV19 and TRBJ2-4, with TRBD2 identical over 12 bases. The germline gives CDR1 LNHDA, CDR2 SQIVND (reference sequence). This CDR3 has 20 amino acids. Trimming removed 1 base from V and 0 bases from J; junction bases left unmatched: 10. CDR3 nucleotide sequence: TGTGCCAGTAGTATAGGATTTGGACTAGCGGGGTCTCTAGCCAAAAACATTCAGTACTTC. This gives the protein CASSIGFGLAGSLAKNIQYF. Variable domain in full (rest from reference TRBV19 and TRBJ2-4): DGGITQSPKYLFRKEGQNVTLSCEQNLNHDAMYWYRQDPGQGLRLIYYSQIVNDFQKGDIAEGYSVSREKKESFPLTVTSAQKNPTAFYLCASSIGFGLAGSLAKNIQYFGAGTRLSVL.

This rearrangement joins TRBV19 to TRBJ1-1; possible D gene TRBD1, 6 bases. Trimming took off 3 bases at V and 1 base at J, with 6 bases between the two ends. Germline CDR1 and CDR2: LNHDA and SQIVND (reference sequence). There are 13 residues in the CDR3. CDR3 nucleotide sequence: TGTGCCAGTAGTATGACAGGGAACACTGAAGCTTTCTTT. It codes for CASSMTGNTEAFF.

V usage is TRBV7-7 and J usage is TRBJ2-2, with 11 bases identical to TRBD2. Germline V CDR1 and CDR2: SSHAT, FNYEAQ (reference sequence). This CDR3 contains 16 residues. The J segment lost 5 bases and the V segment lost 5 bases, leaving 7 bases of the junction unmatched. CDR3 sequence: CASSHGTSGKTGELFF. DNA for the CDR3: TGTGCCAGCAGCCACGGGACTAGCGGAAAAACCGGGGAGCTGTTTTTT.

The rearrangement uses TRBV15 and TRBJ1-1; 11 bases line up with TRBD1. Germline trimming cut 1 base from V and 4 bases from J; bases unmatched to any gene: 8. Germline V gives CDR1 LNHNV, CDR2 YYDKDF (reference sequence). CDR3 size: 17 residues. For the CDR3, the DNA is TGTGCCACCAGCAGAGGACCGGGACAGGGGGAGGTCACTGAAGCTTTCTTT. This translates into CATSRGPGQGEVTEAFF. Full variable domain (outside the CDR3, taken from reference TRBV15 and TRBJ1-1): DAMVIQNPRYQVTQFGKPVTLSCSQTLNHNVMYWYQQKSSQAPKLLFHYYDKDFNNEADTPDNFQSRRPNTSFCFLDIRSPGLGDTAMYLCATSRGPGQGEVTEAFFGQGTRLTVV.

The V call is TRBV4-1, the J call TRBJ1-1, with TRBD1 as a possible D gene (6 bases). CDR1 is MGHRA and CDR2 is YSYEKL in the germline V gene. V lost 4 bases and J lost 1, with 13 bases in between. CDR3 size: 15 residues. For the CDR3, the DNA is TGCGCCAGCAGCCCGAGGGACATCGAGAACACTGAAGCTTTCTTT. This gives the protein CASSPRDIENTEAFF.

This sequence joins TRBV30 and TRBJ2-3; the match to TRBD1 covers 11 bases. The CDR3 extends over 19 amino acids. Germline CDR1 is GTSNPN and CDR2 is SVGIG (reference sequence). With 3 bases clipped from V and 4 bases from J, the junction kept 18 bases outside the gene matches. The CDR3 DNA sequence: TGTGCCTGGAGCCCGGACAGGGGGCGAACGGGATATATTCCAGATACGCAGTATTTT. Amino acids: CAWSPDRGRTGYIPDTQYF.

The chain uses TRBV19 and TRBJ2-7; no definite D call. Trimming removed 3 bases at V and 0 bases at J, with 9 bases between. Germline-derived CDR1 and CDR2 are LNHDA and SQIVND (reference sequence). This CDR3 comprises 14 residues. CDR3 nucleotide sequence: TGTGCCAGTAGTATTGGCAGAAACTCCTACGAGCAGTACTTC. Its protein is CASSIGRNSYEQYF.

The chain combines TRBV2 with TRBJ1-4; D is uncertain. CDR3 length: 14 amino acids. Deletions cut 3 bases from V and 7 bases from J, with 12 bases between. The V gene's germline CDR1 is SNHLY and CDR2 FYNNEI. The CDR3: CASSERQYLEKLFF. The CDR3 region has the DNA TGTGCCAGCAGTGAGAGGCAGTATCTTGAAAAACTGTTTTTT.

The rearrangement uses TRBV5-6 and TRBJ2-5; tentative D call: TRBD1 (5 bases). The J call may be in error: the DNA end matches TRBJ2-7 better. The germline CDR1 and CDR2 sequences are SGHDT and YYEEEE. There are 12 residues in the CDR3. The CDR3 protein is CASKKDSYEQYF. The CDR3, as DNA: TGTGCCAGCAAAAAAGACAGCTACGAGCAGTACTTC.

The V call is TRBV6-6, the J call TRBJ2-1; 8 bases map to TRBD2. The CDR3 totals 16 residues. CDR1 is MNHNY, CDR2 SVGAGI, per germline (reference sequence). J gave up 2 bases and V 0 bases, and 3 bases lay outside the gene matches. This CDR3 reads CASSYSREAPYNEQFF. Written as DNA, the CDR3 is TGTGCCAGCAGTTACTCGCGGGAGGCCCCCTACAATGAGCAGTTCTTC.

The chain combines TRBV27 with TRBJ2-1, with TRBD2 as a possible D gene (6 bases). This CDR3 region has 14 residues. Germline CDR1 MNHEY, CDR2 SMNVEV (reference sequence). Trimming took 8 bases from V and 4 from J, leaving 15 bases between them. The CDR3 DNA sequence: TGTGCCAGCCATCCTACGGGAGCTTACAATGAGCAGTTCTTC. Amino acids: CASHPTGAYNEQFF.

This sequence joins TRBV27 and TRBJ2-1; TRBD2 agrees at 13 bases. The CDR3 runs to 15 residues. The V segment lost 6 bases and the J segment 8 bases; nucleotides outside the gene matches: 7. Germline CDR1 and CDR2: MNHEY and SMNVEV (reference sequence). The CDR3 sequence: CASSFGLAGVHEQFF. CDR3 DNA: TGTGCCAGCAGCTTCGGACTAGCGGGGGTCCATGAGCAGTTCTTC.

In DNA form, the CDR3 reads TGTGCCAGCAGCCTCATACGAGAGGGAAGAAATGAAAAACTGTTTTTT. This sequence encodes CASSLIREGRNEKLFF. The rearrangement joins TRBV5-6 to TRBJ1-4; D is undetermined. Germline CDR1 SGHDT, CDR2 YYEEEE. There are 16 residues in the CDR3. Trimming pared 4 bases from V and 5 bases from J, leaving 18 bases between.

CDR3: CASSADRDSYNEQFF. CDR3 in DNA: TGTGCCAGTAGTGCCGACCGGGACTCCTACAATGAGCAGTTCTTC. The V and J genes are TRBV19 and TRBJ2-1; tentatively, D is TRBD2 (5 bases). From germline, CDR1 is LNHDA and CDR2 SQIVND (reference sequence). The V end lost 5 bases, the J end lost 0 bases, and 11 bases lay between the germline ends. This CDR3 is 15 amino acids long.

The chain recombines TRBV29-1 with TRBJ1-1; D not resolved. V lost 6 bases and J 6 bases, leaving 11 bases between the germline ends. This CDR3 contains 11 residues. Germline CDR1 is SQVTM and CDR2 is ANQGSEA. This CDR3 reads CSVAEQSEAFF. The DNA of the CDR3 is TGCAGCGTGGCAGAACAGTCTGAAGCTTTCTTT.

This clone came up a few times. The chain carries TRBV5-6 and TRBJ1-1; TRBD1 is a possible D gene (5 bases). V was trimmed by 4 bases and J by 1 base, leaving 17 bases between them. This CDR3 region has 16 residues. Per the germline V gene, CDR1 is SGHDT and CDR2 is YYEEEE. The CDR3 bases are TGTGCCAGCAGCCCCCTTTTCCGCGGGACGAACACTGAAGCTTTCTTT. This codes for CASSPLFRGTNTEAFF.